This TCR beta chain was identified in a study of graft-versus-host responses after intestinal transplantation (dated by TCRdb to about 2021). General notes on the study: The transplants that recipients got were multivisceral, liver-intestinal, or isolated intestinal. Every recipient was given anti-thymocyte globulin induction, followed by about three years of maintenance tacrolimus and steroids. Bulk TCR-beta CDR3 sequencing was used to track graft-versus-host and host-versus-graft alloreactive T cell clones in the graft, circulation and bone marrow after intestinal transplantation. Alloreactive clones were identified by sequencing pre-transplant mixed lymphocyte reaction products and comparing these products with unstimulated pre-transplant donor and recipient T cells. The cohort enrolled 24 intestinal transplant recipients, one of whom was a retransplant, and 3 patients without pretransplant specimens were excluded. Donor T cell macrochimerism was defined as a peak of at least 4% donor T cells among recipient peripheral blood mononuclear cells. Rather than being sequenced by the commercial service, samples from a few later patients were sequenced in-house on an Illumina MiSeq and processed with MiXCR.

This clone occurred a few times. Its target antigen remains unknown. One base away there is no much larger clone; base qualities are not given. What the work shows at the level of the full study, not this receptor alone: GvH clones were detected in recipient bone marrow, and some of these GvH clones were observed earlier in ileal mucosa or blood, consistent with an intestinal mucosal origin. The conclusions were limited by the relatively low number and heterogeneity of the intestinal transplant patients. Early after transplant, declines in HvG clones were associated with peak levels of circulating GvH clones. In patients with donor T cell macrochimerism, the allografts had high GvH to HvG T cell clonal ratios.

Library construction relied on the immunoSEQ multiplex PCR assay. In most patients, genomic DNA was isolated using the Qiagen DNeasy Blood and Tissue Kit and sent frozen to Adaptive Biotechnologies for TCR sequencing. For most patients, high-throughput TCR-beta CDR3 sequencing of genomic DNA was performed by Adaptive Biotechnologies. Per the authors' processing: TCR sequencing data were retrieved from Adaptive's ImmunoSEQ software for 15 to 20 patients, whereas a few other patients were processed with MiXCR and VDJtools. CD4 versus CD8 sorting errors were corrected by removing sequences found in both subsets at a frequency ratio below 5:1. Because the origin of CDR3 nucleotide sequences shared between donor and recipient could not be assigned, those sequences were removed. At least 2-fold expansion over unstimulated cells and a minimum CFSE-low frequency of 0.002% (template counts) or 0.001% (read counts) were required for clones to be classified as alloreactive. A clone was considered mappable if detected in the sequenced pre-transplant spleen, lymph node, or MLR CFSE-low populations of the donor or recipient. The cumulative frequency of alloreactive clones was calculated as a percentage of all sequences, weighted by copy number. TCRdb's version of the immuneACCESS table is confined to in-frame rearrangements and falls short of the full clone set. An unresolved V gene accounts for under half of the shortfall where checked; the remainder is of unknown origin. That table furnishes V, J and clone size, whereas the DNA furnished D and trimming. In all, the sample holds about 27,000 clones, and more than 75% of those were seen once. The ten largest clones capture 0.93% of the sample.

This sample's time point label indicates: cells obtained before transplantation from donor or recipient. CD3+CD4+ and CD3+CD8+ populations were FACS-sorted from unstimulated pre-transplant donor and recipient cells taken from spleen or lymph nodes. CDR1 and CDR2 (SGDLS, YYNGEE) derive from the germline V gene. At the junction V is shortened by 2 bases and J by 0 bases, with 7 bases in between. The CDR3 goes from the cysteine to the phenylalanine over 14 residues. The retained sequence is limited to the CDR3, 42 bases, with the frame set at the first base. Sequences were derived from unstimulated CD8+ T cells sorted from spleen or lymph node cells, sampled before transplant. This clonotype was sampled from a human donor who was the organ donor for an intestinal transplant. Recombination joined TRBV9 with TRBJ2-3; TRBD1 is a possible D gene, resting on 5 matching bases. The CDR3: CASSVRQSTDTQYF. The DNA reads TGTGCCAGCAGCGTCCGACAGAGCACAGATACGCAGTATTTT.